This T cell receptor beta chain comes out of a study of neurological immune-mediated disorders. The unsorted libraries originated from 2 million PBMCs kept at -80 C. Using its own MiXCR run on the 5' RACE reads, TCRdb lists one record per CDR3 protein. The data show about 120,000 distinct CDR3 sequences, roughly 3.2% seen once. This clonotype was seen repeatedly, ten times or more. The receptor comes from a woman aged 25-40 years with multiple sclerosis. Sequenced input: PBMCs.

CDR3 in amino acids: CSARDPGGVDTEAFF. Written as DNA, the CDR3 is TGCAGTGCTAGAGATCCAGGAGGGGTGGACACTGAAGCTTTCTTT. The J gene is TRBJ1-1, the V gene TRBV20-1; weak D call: TRBD1 (5 bases). The length of the CDR3 is 15 residues. CDR1 and CDR2 (germline): DFQATT, SNEGSKA (reference sequence). Deletions cut 0 bases from V and 3 bases from J, with 14 bases between.